The T cell receptor beta chain described here comes from a study of T-cell memory formation after mild COVID-19. TCRdb redid the calling of the 5' RACE reads with MiXCR, one entry per CDR3 protein. The table lists approximately 250,000 distinct CDR3 sequences, 15% to 19% of them singletons. Note on this clonotype: This may stem from a read error, because a much larger clone lies one nucleotide away.

The sequencing input was PBMCs or a T cell subset sorted from them (not recorded which). This sequence originates from an adult woman who had mild COVID-19 (a few samples of this study predate the infection). Cell type and time point are not known.

In nucleotides, the CDR3 is TGCGCCAGCAGCTTGATAGGGAGCTCCTACAATGAGCAGTTCTTC. It specifies CASSLIGSSYNEQFF. The rearrangement joins TRBV5-1 to TRBJ2-1; TRBD2 might be the D (5 bases). CDR3 length: 15 residues. Germline V lookup: CDR1 SGHRS, CDR2 YFSETQ. The ends were cut back, 1 base at V and 0 bases at J, with 8 bases in the middle.